Listed here are 15 T cell receptor beta chains from one sample, sequenced in a study of shared clonotypes between healthy human individuals. TCRdb keeps only in-frame clones here, not all; method: immunoSEQ multiplex PCR. The data show more than 2 million clones, 95% seen once. What was sequenced was naive CD4+ T cells sorted from blood. Subset denoted: CD45RA+ positively selected. Receptors originate from a young man in good health.

The chain is built from TRBV5-1 and TRBJ2-5; no clear D. This CDR3 has 14 amino acids. The germline V gene encodes CDR1 SGHRS and CDR2 YFSETQ. V was cut by 4 bases and J by 0 bases, with 10 bases left in between. Here the CDR3 DNA reads TGCGCCAGCAGCCGCTCTGGGAACCAAGAGACCCAGTACTTC. Its protein product is CASSRSGNQETQYF.

V is TRBV7-2 and J is TRBJ2-7; D is unclear. The V gene lost 5 bases and the J gene lost 7 bases, with 9 bases spanning the gap. CDR1 is SGHTA, CDR2 FQGNSA, per germline. The CDR3 is 11 residues long. CDR3 residues: CASSLIREQYF. In DNA form, the CDR3 reads TGTGCCAGCAGCCTAATCAGGGAGCAGTACTTC. The full variable domain, in which reference TRBV7-2 and TRBJ2-7 provide the parts outside the CDR3, is GAGVSQSPSNKVTEKGKDVELRCDPISGHTALYWYRQSLGQGLEFLIYFQGNSAPDKSGLPSDRFSAERTGGSVSTLTIQRTQQEDSAVYLCASSLIREQYFGPGTRLTVT.

This rearrangement joins TRBV5-1 to TRBJ2-3; 7 nucleotides align to TRBD1. V was clipped by 3 bases and J by 6 bases; unmatched bases: 10. This CDR3 has 15 amino acids. The V gene's germline CDR1 is SGHRS and CDR2 YFSETQ. The CDR3 protein is CASSYRDSNTDTQYF. The CDR3 DNA is TGCGCCAGCAGCTACCGGGACAGCAATACGGATACGCAGTATTTT.

Of note for this clone: Other DNA variants within this sample encode the same CDR3. The chain links TRBV11-2 to TRBJ2-3; no clear D. Trimming shortened V by 2 bases and J by 0 bases, and 6 bases separated the two germline ends. This CDR3 comprises 14 residues. The V gene's germline CDR1 is SGHAT and CDR2 FQNNGV. CDR3 amino acids: CASSLSRSTDTQYF. CDR3 DNA: TGTGCCAGCAGCTTAAGCAGAAGCACAGATACGCAGTATTTT.

A single count supports this clone. The genes are TRBV18 and TRBJ2-2; D gene unclear. Trimming shortened V by 2 bases and J by 6 bases, and 7 bases separated the two germline ends. The CDR3 runs 13 residues. Germline CDR1 reads KGHSH; CDR2 reads LQKENI. CDR3 coding DNA: TGTGCCAGCTCACCATTAAGTCCCGGGGAGCTGTTTTTT. It translates to CASSPLSPGELFF.

The genes are TRBV5-1 and TRBJ2-2, with a weak D call TRBD1 (5 bases). Per germline, CDR1 SGHRS and CDR2 YFSETQ. This CDR3 comprises 14 residues. V was cut by 5 bases and J by 6 bases, with 14 bases left in between. The CDR3 sequence: CASSLQGSSGELFF. CDR3 DNA: TGCGCCAGCAGTCTCCAGGGATCTTCCGGGGAGCTGTTTTTT.

The chain uses TRBV5-4 and TRBJ2-3; 9 nucleotides line up with TRBD2. Germline assignment: CDR1 SGHNT and CDR2 YYREEE (reference sequence). The V and J ends lost 2 bases and 6 bases, in that order; junction bases with no gene match: 10. This CDR3 has 16 amino acids. The CDR3 protein is CASSFNSGGPRDTQYF. CDR3 coding DNA: TGTGCCAGCAGCTTTAACAGCGGGGGGCCCCGGGATACGCAGTATTTT.

The J gene is TRBJ1-2, the V gene TRBV19, with a weak D call TRBD1 (5 bases). This CDR3 comprises 17 residues. Per germline, CDR1 LNHDA and CDR2 SQIVND (reference sequence). The V end lost 5 bases, the J end lost 2 bases, and 21 bases lay between the germline ends. The CDR3 loop is CASSLYGGGVGNYGYTF. The CDR3 coding sequence is TGTGCCAGTAGTCTCTATGGAGGAGGGGTTGGAAACTATGGCTACACCTTC.

The chain combines TRBV9 with TRBJ1-2; TRBD1 agrees at 7 bases. The length of the CDR3 is 14 residues. With V trimmed by 4 bases and J by 7 bases, 10 bases remained unmatched. Germline V CDR1 and CDR2: SGDLS, YYNGEE. The CDR3 reads CASSSDTGASGYTF. The CDR3 DNA sequence: TGTGCCAGCAGCTCAGATACAGGGGCGAGTGGCTACACCTTC.

Comments on this clone: A read error may be the cause here, since a much bigger clone is one base away. The chain combines TRBV9 with TRBJ2-7; 7 positions agree with TRBD1. The germline CDR1 and CDR2 sequences are SGDLS and YYNGEE. J was trimmed by 1 base and V by 4 bases; bases with no gene match: 2. The CDR3 has 13 residues. This CDR3 reads CASSSTGSYEQYF. DNA of the CDR3: TGTGCCAGCAGCTCGACAGGGTCCTACGAGCAGTACTTC.

The chain carries TRBV19 and TRBJ1-6; D is undetermined. V was shortened by 2 bases and J by 6 bases, with 14 bases between the two germline ends. The CDR3 covers 16 residues. Germline V CDR1 and CDR2: LNHDA, SQIVND (reference sequence). The CDR3 bases are TGTGCCAGTAGTATATCTCCCACCAGTCGTAATTCACCCCTCCACTTT. Protein sequence: CASSISPTSRNSPLHF.

The chain is built from TRBV18 and TRBJ1-1, with D maybe TRBD1 (6 bases). The germline V and J ends were trimmed by 4 bases and 4 bases, with 19 bases remaining between them. CDR1 and CDR2 (germline): KGHSH, LQKENI. CDR3 length: 16 amino acids. The CDR3 DNA follows: TGTGCCAGCTCACTGACGGGGGGGGCGGCGAGCACTGAAGCTTTCTTT. It translates to CASSLTGGAASTEAFF.

V and J are TRBV6-6 and TRBJ2-3; D may correspond to TRBD1 or TRBD2 (5 bases each). This CDR3 contains 14 residues. Between the trimmed V and J ends, which lost 7 bases and 5 bases, there was a span of 16 bases. The germline V gene has CDR1 MNHNY and CDR2 SVGAGI (reference sequence). CDR3 loop: CASTDRGRLDTQYF. CDR3 nucleotides: TGTGCCAGCACTGACCGGGGACGCCTAGATACGCAGTATTTT.

This chain uses TRBV5-1 with TRBJ1-3; tentatively, D is TRBD1 (6 bases). This CDR3 has 15 amino acids. The V and J ends lost 0 bases and 2 bases respectively, with 9 bases between them. The germline gives CDR1 SGHRS, CDR2 YFSETQ. CDR3 nucleotides: TGCGCCAGCAGCTTGGAGGGGGAGCCTGGAAACACCATATATTTT. The encoded protein is CASSLEGEPGNTIYF.

V usage is TRBV6-5 and J usage is TRBJ1-3; D call uncertain. This CDR3 has 14 residues. Trimming pared 4 bases from V and 0 bases from J, leaving 7 bases between. Germline V gene data show CDR1 as MNHEY and CDR2 as SVGAGI. The CDR3 protein is CASSSLRSGNTIYF. In nucleotides, the CDR3 is TGTGCCAGCAGTTCACTCCGCTCTGGAAACACCATATATTTT.